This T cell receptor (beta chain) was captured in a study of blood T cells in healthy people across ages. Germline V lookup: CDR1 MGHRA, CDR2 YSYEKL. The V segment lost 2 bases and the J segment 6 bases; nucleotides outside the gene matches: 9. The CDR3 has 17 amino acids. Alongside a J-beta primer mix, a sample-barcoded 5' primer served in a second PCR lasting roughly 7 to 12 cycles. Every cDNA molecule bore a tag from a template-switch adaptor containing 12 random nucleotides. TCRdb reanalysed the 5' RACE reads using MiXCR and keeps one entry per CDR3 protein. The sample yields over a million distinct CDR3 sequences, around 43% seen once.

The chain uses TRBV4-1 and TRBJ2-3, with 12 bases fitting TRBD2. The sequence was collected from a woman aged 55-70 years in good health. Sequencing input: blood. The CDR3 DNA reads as TGCGCCAGCAGCCAAAACAGATTGACTAGCGGGAGTGATACGCAGTATTTT. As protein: CASSQNRLTSGSDTQYF.